This T cell receptor beta chain stems from a study of T cells after yellow fever vaccination. UMIs and a universal primer site were added when TCR cDNA was made by 5'RACE template switching. In TCRdb, the 5' RACE reads were re-called with MiXCR into one record per CDR3 protein. The sample has 70,000 to 80,000 distinct CDR3 sequences, approximately 7.3% seen once. This clonotype was picked up a small number of times. Its antigen remains unidentified. Germline V CDR1 and CDR2: SGHVS, FQNEAQ. The CDR3 spans 15 residues. V lost 1 base, J lost 4 bases, and 13 bases lay in between. Findings of the study overall: Shared CD4/CD8 clonotypes were a small share, likely from convergent recombination.

The receptor comes from a man aged 18 to 30 who received the YFV17D yellow fever vaccine. This rearrangement joins TRBV7-8 to TRBJ2-5; D may match TRBD1 or TRBD2 (5 bases each). Source: CD8+ T cells sorted from PBMCs, taken approximately 11 days after the first yellow fever vaccination. DNA of the CDR3: TGTGCCAGCAGCTTAGGCAGGGCAGGAGGAGAGACCCAGTACTTC. Protein sequence: CASSLGRAGGETQYF. The full variable domain, rest sourced from reference TRBV7-8 and TRBJ2-5, is GAGVSQSPRYKVAKRGQDVALRCDPISGHVSLFWYQQALGQGPEFLTYFQNEAQLDKSGLPSDRFFAERPEGSVSTLKIQRTQQEDSAVYLCASSLGRAGGETQYFGPGTRLLVL.